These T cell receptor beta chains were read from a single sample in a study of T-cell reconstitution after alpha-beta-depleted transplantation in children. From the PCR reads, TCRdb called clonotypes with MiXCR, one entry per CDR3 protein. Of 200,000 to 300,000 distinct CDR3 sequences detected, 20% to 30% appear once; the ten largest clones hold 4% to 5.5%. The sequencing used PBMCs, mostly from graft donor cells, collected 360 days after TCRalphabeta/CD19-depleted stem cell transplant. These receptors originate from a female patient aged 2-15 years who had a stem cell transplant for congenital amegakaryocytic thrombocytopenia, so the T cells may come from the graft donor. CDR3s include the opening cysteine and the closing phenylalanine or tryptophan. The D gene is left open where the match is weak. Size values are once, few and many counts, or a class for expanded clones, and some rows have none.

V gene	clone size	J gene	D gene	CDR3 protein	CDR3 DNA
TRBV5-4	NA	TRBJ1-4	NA	CASSLDVGLEKLFF	TGTGCCAGCAGCTTGGACGTAGGGTTAGAAAAACTGTTTTTT
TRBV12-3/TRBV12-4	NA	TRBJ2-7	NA	CASRELANAYEQYF	TGTGCCAGCAGAGAGCTAGCGAACGCCTACGAGCAGTACTTC
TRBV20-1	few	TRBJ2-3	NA	CSARGVEFAGAVTDTQYF	TGCAGTGCTAGAGGGGTTGAGTTTGCAGGGGCTGTCACAGATACGCAGTATTTT
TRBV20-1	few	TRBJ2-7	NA	CSAREPVQGSSYEQYF	TGCAGTGCTAGAGAACCGGTCCAGGGGAGCTCCTACGAGCAGTACTTC
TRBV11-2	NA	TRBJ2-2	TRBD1	CASSLIVGWTGSTGELFF	TGTGCCAGCAGCTTAATCGTTGGATGGACAGGGTCCACCGGGGAGCTGTTTTTT
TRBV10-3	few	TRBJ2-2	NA	CAISGEGAPIGELFF	TGTGCCATCAGTGGCGAAGGGGCCCCTATCGGGGAGCTGTTTTTT
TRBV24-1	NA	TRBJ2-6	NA	CATSDWTNVLTF	TGTGCCACCAGTGATTGGACCAACGTCCTGACTTTC
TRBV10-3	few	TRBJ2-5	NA	CASRTLGEETQYF	TGTGCCAGCAGGACCCTCGGTGAAGAGACCCAGTACTTC
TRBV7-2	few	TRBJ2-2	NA	CASSFSGRYTGELFF	TGTGCCAGCAGCTTCTCGGGACGATACACCGGGGAGCTGTTTTTT
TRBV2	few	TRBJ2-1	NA	CASSEGENPFF	TGTGCCAGCAGTGAAGGGGAGAACCCGTTCTTC
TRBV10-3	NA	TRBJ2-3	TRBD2	CANSGTSTDTQYF	TGTGCCAACAGCGGGACTAGCACAGATACGCAGTATTTT
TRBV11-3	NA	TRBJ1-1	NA	CASSLSSSPEAFF	TGTGCCAGCAGCTTAAGTTCTTCTCCTGAAGCTTTCTTT
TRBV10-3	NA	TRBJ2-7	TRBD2	CAISESTTSGSSYEQYF	TGTGCCATCAGTGAGTCGACCACTAGCGGGAGCTCCTACGAGCAGTACTTC
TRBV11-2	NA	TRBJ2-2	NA	CASSLLRGLNTGELFF	TGTGCCAGCAGCCTACTGAGGGGGTTGAACACCGGGGAGCTGTTTTTT
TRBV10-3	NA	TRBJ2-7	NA	CAISEEGPYEQYF	TGTGCCATCAGTGAAGAGGGACCCTACGAGCAGTACTTC
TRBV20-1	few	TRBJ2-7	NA	CSATRQGGIYEQYF	TGCAGTGCTACACGACAGGGAGGAATCTACGAGCAGTACTTC
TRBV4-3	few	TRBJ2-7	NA	CASSRGVRGREQYF	TGCGCCAGCAGCCGCGGGGTACGAGGTCGGGAGCAGTACTTC